These T cell receptor beta chains were read from a single sample in a study of T cells after yellow fever vaccination. TCRdb fed the 5' RACE reads into MiXCR, producing one record per CDR3 protein. The data show about 74,000 distinct CDR3 sequences, about 6.6% seen once. Sequenced material: CD8+ T cells sorted from PBMCs, taken less than 6 days after the first yellow fever vaccination. The receptor source for this set is a man aged 18 to 30 who received the YFV17D yellow fever vaccine. CDR3s include the opening cysteine and the closing phenylalanine or tryptophan. D genes are given only for firm matches.

>TRBJ1-5|.|TRBV12-3/TRBV12-4
CASSPRDGLRNQPQHF
>TRBJ2-1|TRBD1|TRBV12-5
CASGGTGWYEQFF
>TRBJ1-1|.|TRBV30
CAWSVEENTEAFF
>TRBJ2-7|.|TRBV6-5
CASTGGPDEQYF
>TRBJ2-2|.|TRBV2
CATTRPEHITGELFF
>TRBJ2-3|.|TRBV27
CASRGARGDTQYF
>TRBJ1-2|.|TRBV4-1
CASSQALGGGLHGYTF
>TRBJ2-7|.|TRBV5-6
CASSERGSSYEQYF
>TRBJ1-1|.|TRBV6-1
CASSPPGWGEGTEAFF
>TRBJ2-3|.|TRBV5-6
CASSLEEGTDTQYF
>TRBJ2-2|.|TRBV5-4
CAMAPGSGTGELFF
>TRBJ1-2|.|TRBV29-1
CSVEGSDRLLNYGYTF
>TRBJ2-1|TRBD1|TRBV7-9
CASNKPGTATGNEQFF
>TRBJ2-7|TRBD1|TRBV9
CASSVGTGIHEQYF
>TRBJ2-3|.|TRBV5-1
CASSLMSESTDTQYF
>TRBJ1-4|.|TRBV30
CAWSVLGSKLFF
>TRBJ1-1|TRBD1|TRBV12-3/TRBV12-4
CASSSGQGRTEAFF
>TRBJ2-2|.|TRBV7-9
CASSSGNTGELFF
>TRBJ1-1|.|TRBV7-9
CASSDAGDPNTEAFF
>TRBJ2-5|.|TRBV15
CATSSTGETQYF
>TRBJ2-1|.|TRBV3-1
CASSPQGDWARMFF
>TRBJ2-3|.|TRBV6-4
CASSDEGGAADTQYF
>TRBJ1-2|.|TRBV12-3/TRBV12-4
CASSLGGLEGYTF
>TRBJ2-5|.|TRBV12-3/TRBV12-4
CASTRVWETQYF
>TRBJ1-2|TRBD1|TRBV29-1
CSVSAGGRNYGYTF
>TRBJ2-6|TRBD1|TRBV5-1
CASSPVDRLPPGGANVLTF
>TRBJ1-4|.|TRBV7-9
CASSFAGFDEKLFF
>TRBJ1-2|.|TRBV12-3/TRBV12-4
CASRRNENYGYTF
>TRBJ2-1|.|TRBV5-6
CASSLGQSGHEQFF
>TRBJ2-7|.|TRBV4-1
CASSSRPGLRSYEQYF
>TRBJ2-3|TRBD2|TRBV11-2
CASRLAGYTDTQYF
>TRBJ2-2|.|TRBV6-2/TRBV6-3
CATSIIVDTGELFF
>TRBJ2-1|.|TRBV25-1
CATTAGGHEQFF
>TRBJ2-3|TRBD2|TRBV4-3
CASSLQAGLEADTQYF
>TRBJ2-4|.|TRBV7-9
CASSFQNGENIQYF
>TRBJ2-5|.|TRBV12-3/TRBV12-4
CASRDTGWGQETQYF
>TRBJ2-1|TRBD2|TRBV5-4
CASSLILAGYNEQFF
>TRBJ1-1|.|TRBV7-9
CASSLSTEAFF
>TRBJ2-5|.|TRBV7-6
CASSHPTRSQETQYF
>TRBJ2-5|.|TRBV29-1
CSVDGIRETQYF
>TRBJ2-7|TRBD1|TRBV7-7
CASSLAQGSDEQYF
>TRBJ2-1|.|TRBV7-6
CASSSQGWGAASEQFF
>TRBJ2-6|.|TRBV5-1
CASSLGVGANVLTF
>TRBJ2-3|TRBD2|TRBV6-1
CASSGLAGADTQYF
>TRBJ2-5|TRBD1|TRBV4-1
CASSQGQGFAETQYF
>TRBJ2-5|TRBD1|TRBV19
CASSIVSDREETQYF
>TRBJ2-5|.|TRBV7-6
CASSRKRLGFKGRETQYF
>TRBJ1-3|.|TRBV25-1
CASSFDLFSGNTIYF
>TRBJ1-6|.|TRBV6-1
CASRSQGNGSPLHF
>TRBJ1-2|.|TRBV5-1
CASSKLQLGGYTF
>TRBJ1-5|.|TRBV6-2/TRBV6-3
CASSYFGQDNQPQHF
>TRBJ2-2|.|TRBV10-3
CAIKREFQNTGELFF